This entry lists 3 T cell receptor beta chains sequenced from one sample in a study of technical replicates of blood from four donors. The data were produced by immunoSEQ multiplex PCR, yet TCRdb's version contains in-frame clones alone and is incomplete. There are about 82,000 clones in the sample; roughly 91% occur only once, and under 0.5% lies in the top ten. The sequenced sample was T cells isolated from PBMCs. These receptors were collected from a human donor in good health.

The V call is TRBV9, the J call TRBJ2-7; TRBD2 matches at 8 bases. The CDR3 covers 16 residues. V shed 2 bases, J shed 0 bases, and the junction held 7 bases outside the gene matches. In germline, CDR1 is SGDLS, CDR2 YYNGEE. The CDR3 loop reads CASSVGAGGISYEQYF. The DNA of the CDR3 is TGTGCCAGCAGCGTTGGCGCGGGAGGAATCTCCTACGAGCAGTACTTC.

V is TRBV9 and J is TRBJ2-7; TRBD2 matches 15 bases. The CDR3 length is 16 residues. Trimming cost V 3 bases and J 4 bases; bases outside gene matches: 5. Germline CDR1 and CDR2: SGDLS and YYNGEE. This CDR3 is CASSGPGTSGRYEQYF. CDR3 DNA sequence: TGTGCCAGCAGCGGTCCCGGGACTAGCGGGAGGTACGAGCAGTACTTC. The complete variable domain, with remaining parts taken from reference TRBV9 and TRBJ2-7, reads DSGVTQTPKHLITATGQRVTLRCSPRSGDLSVYWYQQSLDQGLQFLIQYYNGEERAKGNILERFSAQQFPDLHSELNLSSLELGDSALYFCASSGPGTSGRYEQYFGPGTRLTVT.

The chain is built from TRBV11-3 and TRBJ1-2; 7 bases are a match to TRBD1. The CDR3 spans 13 residues. CDR1 and CDR2 (germline): SGHNT, YENEEA. J gave up 8 bases and V 5 bases, and 8 bases lay outside the gene matches. The CDR3 loop is CASSRQGLEGYTF. The CDR3 bases are TGTGCCAGCAGCCGACAGGGTTTGGAGGGCTACACCTTC.